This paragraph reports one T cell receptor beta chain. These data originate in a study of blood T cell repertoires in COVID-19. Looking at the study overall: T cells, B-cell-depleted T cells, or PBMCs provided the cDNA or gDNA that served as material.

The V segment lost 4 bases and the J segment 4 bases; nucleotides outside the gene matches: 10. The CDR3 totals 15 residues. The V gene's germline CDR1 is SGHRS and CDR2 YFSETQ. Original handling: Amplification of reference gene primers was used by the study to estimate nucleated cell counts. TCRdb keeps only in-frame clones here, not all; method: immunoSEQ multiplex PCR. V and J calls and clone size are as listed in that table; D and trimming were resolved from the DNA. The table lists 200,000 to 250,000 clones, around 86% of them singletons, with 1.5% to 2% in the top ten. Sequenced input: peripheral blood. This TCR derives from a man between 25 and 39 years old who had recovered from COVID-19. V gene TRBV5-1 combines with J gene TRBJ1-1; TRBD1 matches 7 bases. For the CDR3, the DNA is TGCGCCAGCAGCCATGCGACAGGGTTGACCACTGAAGCTTTCTTT. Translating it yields CASSHATGLTTEAFF.